This record covers a single TCR beta chain. Its antigen is currently unknown. Germline CDR1 reads SGHRS; CDR2 reads YFSETQ. V lost 0 bases and J lost 7, with 14 bases in between. The CDR3 has 15 amino acids. Authors' data handling: Out-of-frame sequences were removed, leaving some 2 million distinct TCRbeta sequences. Only in-frame clones appear in the TCRdb table, and some are missing; sequencing was by immunoSEQ multiplex PCR. Clone size and the V and J calls come from that table; the DNA yielded D and trimming. The table has 50,000 or so clones, around 80% seen once. These data originate in a study of memory CD4+ T cells and cytomegalovirus serostatus. Study-level information: This sample comes from healthy Belgian adults, several CMV seropositive, 24 seronegative.

Single viable CD3+CD4+CD8-CD45RO+ cells were sorted as the memory CD4+ T cells. Serostatus was set by detecting CMV pp150, pp28, p38, p52 IgG. Study conclusions and caveats: The CMV-associated TCR signature appears largely within the CD4+ memory repertoire.

The receptor was isolated from an adult in good health and CMV-seropositive. This rearrangement joins TRBV5-1 to TRBJ2-1; D is unresolved. Sequencing was carried out using memory CD4+ T cells from blood. CDR3 nucleotides: TGCGCCAGCAGCTTGGACTACCCCACCCGGAATGAGCAGTTCTTC. It yields the protein CASSLDYPTRNEQFF.